The clone carrying this T cell receptor beta chain was counted many times. The antigen remains undetermined. Unique molecular identifiers were affixed to single, distinct cDNA molecules. One entry per CDR3 protein, called by TCRdb with MiXCR from the 5' RACE reads. The sample has some 66,000 distinct CDR3 sequences, around 9% seen once. The data are from a study of early T cells in non-severe SARS-CoV-2 infection. Study-wide context: Sequencing used unsorted whole-blood bulk RNA, so chains lack pairing.

Points from the study as a whole: Anti-spike CD8 responses were favored by VDJdb matching, which missed private and CD4 specificities.

Sequenced: whole blood. This sequence was found in an adult who was a healthcare worker with PCR-confirmed SARS-CoV-2 infection or an uninfected control (not recorded which).

The CDR3 DNA follows: TGTGCCAGCAGCTTGGTGCCAAATAGCAATCAGCCCCAGCATTTT. It yields the protein CASSLVPNSNQPQHF. The chain recombines TRBV5-5 with TRBJ1-5; D remains unclear. The germline CDR1 and CDR2 sequences are SGHKS and YYEKEE (reference sequence). V gave up 0 bases and J gave up 0 bases, with 7 bases separating them. The CDR3 length is 15 residues. The whole variable domain, filled in from reference TRBV5-5 and TRBJ1-5, reads DAGVTQSPTHLIKTRGQQVTLRCSPISGHKSVSWYQQVLGQGPQFIFQYYEKEERGRGNFPDRFSARQFPNYSSELNVNALLLGDSALYLCASSLVPNSNQPQHFGDGTRLSIL.